The next 18 T cell receptor beta chains were all read from a single sample in a study of blood T cell repertoires in COVID-19. Data came from immunoSEQ multiplex PCR; TCRdb stores just in-frame clones and leaves some out. The sample contains about 180,000 clones, roughly nine tenths of which appear only once. The specimen was peripheral blood. The receptors come from a man between 65 and 79 years old with active or convalescent COVID-19.

The chain employs TRBV24-1 and TRBJ2-1; tentatively, D is TRBD1 (5 bases). The germline V gene encodes CDR1 KGHDR and CDR2 SFDVKD. The CDR3 is 15 amino acids. Trimming pared 5 bases from V and 5 bases from J, leaving 15 bases between. The CDR3 sequence is CATSAGQGSHNEQFF. CDR3 DNA: TGTGCCACCAGTGCAGGCCAGGGTTCCCACAATGAGCAGTTCTTC.

This clone was recorded once. CDR3 sequence: CASSPQNGNTGELFF. The CDR3 DNA is TGTGCCAGCTCACCACAAAACGGGAACACCGGGGAGCTGTTTTTT. The V call is TRBV18, the J call TRBJ2-2; D uncertain. The CDR3 is 15 residues long. Between the trimmed V and J ends, which lost 1 base and 1 base, there was a span of 7 bases. The germline V gene encodes CDR1 KGHSH and CDR2 LQKENI.

The J gene is TRBJ2-1, the V gene TRBV5-4, with D uncertain. The CDR3 consists of 16 residues. V was clipped by 2 bases and J by 2 bases, with 14 bases between them. Germline CDR1 reads SGHNT; CDR2 reads YYREEE (reference sequence). The CDR3 reads CASSLAPQITYNEQFF. The CDR3 nucleotides read TGTGCCAGCAGCTTAGCCCCCCAAATCACCTACAATGAGCAGTTCTTC.

The chain recombines TRBV20-1 with TRBJ1-5; TRBD1 is a possible D gene (6 bases). This CDR3 comprises 14 residues. Trimming removed 3 bases at V and 7 bases at J, with 16 bases between. CDR1 and CDR2 (germline): DFQATT, SNEGSKA (reference sequence). The CDR3 reads CSASLGGTGQPQHF. CDR3 in DNA: TGCAGTGCTAGTTTAGGGGGAACCGGGCAGCCCCAGCATTTT.

J is TRBJ1-4 and V is TRBV25-1; a possible D gene is TRBD1 (5 bases). The germline V gene encodes CDR1 MGHDK and CDR2 SYGVNS. This CDR3 comprises 14 residues. V gave up 2 bases and J gave up 10 bases, with 14 bases separating them. This chain's CDR3 is CASSEQGFTVKLFF. The CDR3 nucleotides read TGTGCCAGCAGTGAACAGGGATTTACGGTAAAACTGTTTTTT.

This chain uses TRBV5-1 with TRBJ1-5; tentatively, D is TRBD1 (5 bases). Trimming took 5 bases from V and 6 from J, leaving 12 bases between them. CDR3 length equals 13 residues. Per germline, CDR1 SGHRS and CDR2 YFSETQ. The CDR3 coding sequence is TGCGCCAGCAGGGAAGGGGATAGTCAGCCCCAGCATTTT. Amino acids: CASREGDSQPQHF.

The chain recombines TRBV2 with TRBJ1-1; D perhaps matches TRBD1 (5 bases). The CDR3 has 14 residues. Germline CDR1 is SNHLY and CDR2 is FYNNEI. The V end lost 6 bases, the J end lost 1 base, and 12 bases lay between the germline ends. The CDR3 here is CASRPLGQNTEAFF. The CDR3 DNA sequence: TGTGCCAGCAGGCCTTTGGGGCAGAACACTGAAGCTTTCTTT.

The rearrangement uses TRBV2 and TRBJ2-7, with a possible D match to TRBD2 (5 bases). The CDR3 runs to 13 residues. Germline V gene sequence: CDR1 SNHLY, CDR2 FYNNEI. Deletions cut 6 bases from V and 3 bases from J, with 12 bases between. CDR3 region: CASSKGVGYEQYF. The CDR3 DNA is TGTGCCAGCAGCAAGGGAGTGGGCTACGAGCAGTACTTC.

The CDR3 loop is CASSLEAWSPLHF. In DNA, the CDR3 is TGTGCCAGCAGTTTAGAGGCGTGGTCACCCCTCCACTTT. This chain joins TRBV27 and TRBJ1-6; D remains unclear. Germline CDR1 MNHEY, CDR2 SMNVEV (reference sequence). The V end lost 2 bases, the J end lost 10 bases, and 9 bases lay between the germline ends. This CDR3 contains 13 residues.

The table lists this clone with a few counts. The V and J genes are TRBV14 and TRBJ1-2; 7 positions agree with TRBD1. This CDR3 spans 13 amino acids. In germline, CDR1 is SGHDN, CDR2 FVKESK. After removal of 4 bases from V and 4 bases from J, the junction contained 3 bases not matched to a gene. The DNA of the CDR3 is TGTGCCAGCAGCCTCGACAGGGTCTATGGCTACACCTTC. This gives the protein CASSLDRVYGYTF.

The chain joins TRBV6-1 to TRBJ2-7; maybe TRBD1 (6 bases). The CDR3 length is 17 residues. The germline CDR1 and CDR2 sequences are MNHNS and SASEGT. Trimming stripped 3 bases from V and 0 bases from J, with 18 bases between. CDR3 region: CASSDWARQANSYEQYF. The CDR3 region has the DNA TGTGCCAGCAGTGATTGGGCCCGACAGGCGAACTCCTACGAGCAGTACTTC.

The gene calls are TRBV24-1 and TRBJ2-1, with 8 positions matching TRBD2. V shed 4 bases and J 4 bases; nucleotides not matched to a gene: 5. Germline V lookup: CDR1 KGHDR, CDR2 SFDVKD. CDR3 size: 15 residues. For the CDR3, the DNA is TGTGCCACCAGTGACCCAGCGGGAGATTACAATGAGCAGTTCTTC. It translates to CATSDPAGDYNEQFF.

The rearrangement joins TRBV6-2 or TRBV6-3 to TRBJ1-1, with TRBD1 as a possible D gene (5 bases). CDR1 is MNHEY, CDR2 SVGEGT, per germline. The CDR3 is 12 amino acids. Between the trimmed V and J ends, which lost 4 bases and 6 bases, there was a span of 9 bases. The CDR3 is CASSWGGSEAFF. The CDR3 region has the DNA TGTGCCAGCAGTTGGGGCGGCTCTGAAGCTTTCTTT.

This sequence joins TRBV6-5 and TRBJ1-2, with 11 bases aligning to TRBD1. The CDR3 sequence is 16 residues long. Germline loops: CDR1 MNHEY, CDR2 SVGAGI. The trim removed 2 bases at V and 8 bases at J, leaving 10 bases unmatched. For the CDR3, the DNA is TGTGCCAGCAGTTACAGGGGGGACAGGGGGACTCAGGGCTACACCTTC. Translated: CASSYRGDRGTQGYTF.

Here the CDR3 reads CASSYSGGRGTDTQYF. CDR3 coding DNA: TGTGCCAGCAGTTACTCTGGGGGGAGAGGGACAGATACGCAGTATTTT. The chain links TRBV6-5 to TRBJ2-3; D is possibly TRBD2 (6 bases). Trimming pared 0 bases from V and 3 bases from J, leaving 13 bases between. The germline V gene has CDR1 MNHEY and CDR2 SVGAGI. The CDR3 covers 16 residues.

V is TRBV28 and J is TRBJ1-1, with 7 bases fitting TRBD1. CDR3 length: 15 amino acids. Germline values: CDR1 MDHEN, CDR2 SYDVKM. V was clipped by 2 bases and J by 1 base; unmatched bases: 4. CDR3 bases: TGTGCCAGCAGTTTAGGGGGACAGAGGAACACTGAAGCTTTCTTT. It translates to CASSLGGQRNTEAFF. The entire variable domain, with the rest obtained from reference TRBV28 and TRBJ1-1, is as follows: DVKVTQSSRYLVKRTGEKVFLECVQDMDHENMFWYRQDPGLGLRLIYFSYDVKMKEKGDIPEGYSVSREKKERFSLILESASTNQTSMYLCASSLGGQRNTEAFFGQGTRLTVV.

The chain employs TRBV30 and TRBJ1-4, with a weak D call TRBD1 (5 bases). The CDR3 is made up of 15 amino acids. Germline CDR1 and CDR2: GTSNPN and SVGIG (reference sequence). V was shortened by 3 bases and J by 4 bases, with 15 bases between the two germline ends. CDR3 residues: CAWRPQGVGNEKLFF. The CDR3 DNA reads as TGTGCCTGGAGGCCGCAGGGTGTGGGTAATGAAAAACTGTTTTTT.

The genes are TRBV4-1 and TRBJ1-1, with 9 bases fitting TRBD1. CDR3 length: 15 residues. The germline V gene has CDR1 MGHRA and CDR2 YSYEKL. The trim removed 1 base at V and 5 bases at J, leaving 5 bases unmatched. The CDR3 is CASSQVMTGGTEAFF. DNA of the CDR3: TGCGCCAGCAGCCAAGTAATGACAGGGGGGACTGAAGCTTTCTTT.